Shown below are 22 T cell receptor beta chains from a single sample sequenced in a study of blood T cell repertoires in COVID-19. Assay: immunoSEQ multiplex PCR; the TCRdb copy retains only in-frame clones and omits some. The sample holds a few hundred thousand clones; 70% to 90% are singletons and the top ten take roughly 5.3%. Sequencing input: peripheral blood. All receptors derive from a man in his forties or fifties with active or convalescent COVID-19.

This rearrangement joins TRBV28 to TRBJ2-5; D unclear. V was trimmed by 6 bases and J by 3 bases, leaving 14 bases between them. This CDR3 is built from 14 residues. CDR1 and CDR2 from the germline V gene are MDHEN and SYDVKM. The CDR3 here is CASSPPWSKETQYF. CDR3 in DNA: TGTGCCAGCAGCCCCCCGTGGAGCAAAGAGACCCAGTACTTC.

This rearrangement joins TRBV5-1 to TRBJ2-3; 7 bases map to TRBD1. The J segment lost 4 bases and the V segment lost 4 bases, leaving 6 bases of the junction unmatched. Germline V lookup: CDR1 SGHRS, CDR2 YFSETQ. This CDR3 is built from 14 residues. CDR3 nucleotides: TGCGCCAGCAGCCCGACAGGGCCCCCAGATACGCAGTATTTT. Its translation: CASSPTGPPDTQYF. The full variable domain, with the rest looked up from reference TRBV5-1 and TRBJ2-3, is KAGVTQTPRYLIKTRGQQVTLSCSPISGHRSVSWYQQTPGQGLQFLFEYFSETQRNKGNFPGRFSGRQFSNSRSEMNVSTLELGDSALYLCASSPTGPPDTQYFGPGTRLTVL.

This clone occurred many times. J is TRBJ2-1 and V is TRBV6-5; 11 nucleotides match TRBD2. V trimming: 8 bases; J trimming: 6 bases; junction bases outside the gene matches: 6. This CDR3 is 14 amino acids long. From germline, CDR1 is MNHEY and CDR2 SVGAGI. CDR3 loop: CASVKTSGSNEQFF. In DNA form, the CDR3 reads TGTGCCAGCGTTAAAACTAGCGGGAGCAATGAGCAGTTCTTC.

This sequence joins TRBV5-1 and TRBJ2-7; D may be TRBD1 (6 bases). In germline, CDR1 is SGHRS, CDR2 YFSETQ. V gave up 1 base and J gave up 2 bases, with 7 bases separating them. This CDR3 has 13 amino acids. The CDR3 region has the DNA TGCGCCAGCAGCTTGACAGGGCCCTACGAGCAGTACTTC. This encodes CASSLTGPYEQYF.

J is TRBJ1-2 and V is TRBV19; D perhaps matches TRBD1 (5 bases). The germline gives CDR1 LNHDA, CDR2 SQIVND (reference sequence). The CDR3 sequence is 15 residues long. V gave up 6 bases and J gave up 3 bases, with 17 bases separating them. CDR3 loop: CASSSRRGLDYGYTF. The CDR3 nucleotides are TGTGCCAGTAGCTCACGGAGGGGCCTAGACTATGGCTACACCTTC.

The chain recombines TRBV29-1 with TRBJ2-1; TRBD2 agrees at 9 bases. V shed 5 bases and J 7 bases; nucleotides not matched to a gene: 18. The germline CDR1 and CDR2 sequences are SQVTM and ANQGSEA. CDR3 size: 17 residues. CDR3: CSVLGPMGAGGVNEQFF. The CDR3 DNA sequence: TGCAGCGTTTTGGGGCCCATGGGAGCGGGAGGTGTGAATGAGCAGTTCTTC.

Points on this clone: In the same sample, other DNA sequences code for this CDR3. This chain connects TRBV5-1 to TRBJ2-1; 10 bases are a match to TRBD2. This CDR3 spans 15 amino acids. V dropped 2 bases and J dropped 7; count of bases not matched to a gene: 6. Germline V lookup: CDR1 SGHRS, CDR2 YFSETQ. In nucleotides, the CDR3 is TGCGCCAGCAGCTTAGCGGGAGGGACGGGGAATGAGCAGTTCTTC. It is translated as CASSLAGGTGNEQFF.

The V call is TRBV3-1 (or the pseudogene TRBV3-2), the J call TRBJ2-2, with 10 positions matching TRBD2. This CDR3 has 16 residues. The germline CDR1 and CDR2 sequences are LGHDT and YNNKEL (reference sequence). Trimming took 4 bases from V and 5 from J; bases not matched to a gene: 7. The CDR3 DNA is TGTGCCAGCAGCCTCCCTAGCGGGAGTAGGACCGGGGAGCTGTTTTTT. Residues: CASSLPSGSRTGELFF.

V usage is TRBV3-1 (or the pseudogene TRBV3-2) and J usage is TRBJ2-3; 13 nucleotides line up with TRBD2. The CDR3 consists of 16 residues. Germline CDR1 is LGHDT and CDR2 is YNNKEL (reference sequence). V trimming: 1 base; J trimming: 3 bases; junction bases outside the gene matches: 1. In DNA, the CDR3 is TGTGCCAGCAGCCAAGTGGGACTAGCGGGAACAGATACGCAGTATTTT. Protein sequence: CASSQVGLAGTDTQYF.

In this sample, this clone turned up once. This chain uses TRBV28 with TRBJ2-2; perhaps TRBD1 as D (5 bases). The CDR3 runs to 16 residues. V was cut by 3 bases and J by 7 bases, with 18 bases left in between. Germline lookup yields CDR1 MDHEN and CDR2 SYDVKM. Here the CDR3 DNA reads TGTGCCAGCAGTTTCCAGGGAAAGGCTAGACGCGGGGAGCTGTTTTTT. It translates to CASSFQGKARRGELFF. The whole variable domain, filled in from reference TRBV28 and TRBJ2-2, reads DVKVTQSSRYLVKRTGEKVFLECVQDMDHENMFWYRQDPGLGLRLIYFSYDVKMKEKGDIPEGYSVSREKKERFSLILESASTNQTSMYLCASSFQGKARRGELFFGEGSRLTVL.

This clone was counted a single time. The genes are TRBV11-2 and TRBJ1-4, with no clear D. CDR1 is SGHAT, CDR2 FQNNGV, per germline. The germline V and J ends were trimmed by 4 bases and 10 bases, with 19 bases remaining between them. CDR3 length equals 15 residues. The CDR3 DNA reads TGTGCCAGCAGCTCCGAAGAGTCCTTCTTTGGAAAACTGTTTTTT. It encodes CASSSEESFFGKLFF. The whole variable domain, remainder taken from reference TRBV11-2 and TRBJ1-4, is EAGVAQSPRYKIIEKRQSVAFWCNPISGHATLYWYQQILGQGPKLLIQFQNNGVVDDSQLPKDRFSAERLKGVDSTLKIQPAKLEDSAVYLCASSSEESFFGKLFFGSGTQLSVL.

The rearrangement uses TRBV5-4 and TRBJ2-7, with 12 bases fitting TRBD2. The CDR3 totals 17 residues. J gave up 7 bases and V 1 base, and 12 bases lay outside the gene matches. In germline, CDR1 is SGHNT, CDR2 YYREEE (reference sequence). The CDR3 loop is CASSLSSSGRAGGEQYF. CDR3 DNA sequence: TGTGCCAGCAGCTTGAGTTCTAGCGGGAGGGCCGGGGGGGAGCAGTACTTC.

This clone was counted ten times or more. The CDR3 reads CASSLDGRGEYEQYF. CDR3 DNA sequence: TGTGCCAGCAGCTTAGATGGGAGGGGGGAGTACGAGCAGTACTTC. V and J are TRBV7-2 and TRBJ2-7; maybe TRBD2 (7 bases). V shed 1 base and J shed 4 bases, with 14 bases lying between them. Germline-derived CDR1 and CDR2 are SGHTA and FQGNSA. The CDR3 totals 15 residues.

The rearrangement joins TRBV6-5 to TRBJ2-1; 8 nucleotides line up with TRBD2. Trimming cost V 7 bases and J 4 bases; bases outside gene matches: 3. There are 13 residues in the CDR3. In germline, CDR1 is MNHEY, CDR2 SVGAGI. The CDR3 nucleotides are TGTGCCAGCAACGGGGGGGGATACAATGAGCAGTTCTTC. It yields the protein CASNGGGYNEQFF.

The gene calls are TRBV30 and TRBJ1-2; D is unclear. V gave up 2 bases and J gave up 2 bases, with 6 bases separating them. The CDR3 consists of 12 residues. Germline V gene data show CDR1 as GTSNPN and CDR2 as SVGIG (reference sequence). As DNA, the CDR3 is TGTGCCTGGAGTTTACAGAACTATGGCTACACCTTC. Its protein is CAWSLQNYGYTF.

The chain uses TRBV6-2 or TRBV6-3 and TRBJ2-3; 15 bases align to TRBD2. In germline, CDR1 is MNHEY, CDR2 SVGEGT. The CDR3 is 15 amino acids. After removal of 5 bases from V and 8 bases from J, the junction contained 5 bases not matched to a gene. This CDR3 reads CASSRTSGRAATQYF. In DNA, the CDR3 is TGTGCCAGCAGTCGGACTAGCGGGAGGGCAGCTACGCAGTATTTT.

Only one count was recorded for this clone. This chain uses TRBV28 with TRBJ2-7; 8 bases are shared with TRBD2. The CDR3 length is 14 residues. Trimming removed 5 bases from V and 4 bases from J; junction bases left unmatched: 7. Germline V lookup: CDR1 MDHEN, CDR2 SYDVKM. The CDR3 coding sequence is TGTGCCAGCAGTCCTCCGGGACTAGTTTACGAGCAGTACTTC. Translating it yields CASSPPGLVYEQYF.

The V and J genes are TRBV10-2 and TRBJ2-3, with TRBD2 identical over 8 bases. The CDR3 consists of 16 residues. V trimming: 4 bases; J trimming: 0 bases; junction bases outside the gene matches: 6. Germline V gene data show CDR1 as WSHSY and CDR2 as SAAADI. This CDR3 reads CASSGAGGPSTDTQYF. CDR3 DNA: TGCGCCAGCAGTGGGGCGGGGGGACCCAGCACAGATACGCAGTATTTT.

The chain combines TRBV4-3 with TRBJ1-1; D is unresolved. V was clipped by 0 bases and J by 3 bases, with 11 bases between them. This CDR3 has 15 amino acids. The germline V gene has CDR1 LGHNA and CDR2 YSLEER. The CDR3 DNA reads TGCGCCAGCAGCCAAGATTTTACCGGGGACACTGAAGCTTTCTTT. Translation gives CASSQDFTGDTEAFF.

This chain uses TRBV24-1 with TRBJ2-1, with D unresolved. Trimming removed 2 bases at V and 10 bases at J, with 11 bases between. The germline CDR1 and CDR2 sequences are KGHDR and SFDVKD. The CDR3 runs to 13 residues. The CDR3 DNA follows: TGTGCCACCAGTGATTGGCGCCACGGGGAGCAGTTCTTC. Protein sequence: CATSDWRHGEQFF.

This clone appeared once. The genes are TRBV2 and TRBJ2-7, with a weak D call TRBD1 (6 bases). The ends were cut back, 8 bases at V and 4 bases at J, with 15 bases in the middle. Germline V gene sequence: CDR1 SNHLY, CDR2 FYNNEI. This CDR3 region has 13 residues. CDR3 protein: CASLLETGYEQYF. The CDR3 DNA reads TGTGCCAGCTTACTAGAAACAGGGTACGAGCAGTACTTC.

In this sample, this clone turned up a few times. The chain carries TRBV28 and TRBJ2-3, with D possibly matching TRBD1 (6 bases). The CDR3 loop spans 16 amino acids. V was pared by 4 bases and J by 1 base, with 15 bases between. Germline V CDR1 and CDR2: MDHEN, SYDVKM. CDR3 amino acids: CASSSMKGVGTDTQYF. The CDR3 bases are TGTGCCAGCAGTTCCATGAAGGGGGTAGGCACAGATACGCAGTATTTT.